This TCR beta chain was identified during a study of beta chain features in type 1 diabetes. The whole isolated RNA underwent reverse transcription, so sequencing captured expressed TCRB transcripts. Profiling relied on immunoSEQ multiplex PCR, and the TCRdb table lists in-frame clones only, not all of them. The sample lists tens of thousands of clones, approximately 74% occurring once. Germline assignment: CDR1 PRHDT and CDR2 FYEKMQ (reference sequence). The CDR3 runs 13 residues. V gave up 4 bases and J gave up 3 bases; unmatched junction bases: 3. The chain has TRBV13 and TRBJ2-7; 7 bases are a match to TRBD1. The TCR originated in a woman aged 40 to 49 in good health. The sequencing sample was made of Tregs from blood. In nucleotides, the CDR3 is TGTGCCAGCAGCTCGACAGGGTACTACGAGCAGTACTTC. This gives the protein CASSSTGYYEQYF.